This T cell receptor (beta chain) was sequenced in a study of blood T cell repertoires in COVID-19. Across the study: The cDNA or gDNA used as material had been derived from T cells, B-cell-depleted T cells, or PBMCs.

Clones were read by immunoSEQ multiplex PCR, and TCRdb kept only the in-frame ones, dropping some. The repertoire includes fewer than 150,000 clones, approximately 88% of them detected once, and about 28% sits in the top ten. The CDR3 has 15 amino acids. Trimming shortened V by 2 bases and J by 5 bases, and 15 bases separated the two germline ends. Germline V gives CDR1 SEHNR, CDR2 FQNEAQ (reference sequence). The receptor's source is a human donor in a cohort sampled during active COVID-19. The sequenced material came from peripheral blood. This rearrangement joins TRBV7-9 to TRBJ2-5; D perhaps matches TRBD1 (5 bases). The CDR3 region is CASSLSGRDKETQYF. The CDR3 nucleotides read TGTGCCAGCAGCTTAAGTGGCAGGGATAAGGAGACCCAGTACTTC.